This entry concerns a single TCR beta chain. Its antigen is undetermined. The sample belongs to a study of T cells in tuberculosis. Study-wide results and limits: Using the GMM-specific repertoire gave about 87% accuracy versus approximately 66% with motifs.

Described time point: new active TB diagnosis, blood taken before or within 7 days of starting treatment. Using immunoSEQ multiplex PCR, the repertoire was profiled, and TCRdb retains in-frame clones only, with some absent. The table has about 34,000 clones, roughly 93% seen once. This sequence originates from an adult with tuberculosis. The starting material was PBMCs, obtained at tuberculosis diagnosis.

The CDR3 DNA reads as TGCGCCAGCAGTGAGTCGGGGCAGGGTGCTTCACCCCTCCACTTT. It encodes CASSESGQGASPLHF. The V call is TRBV10-2, the J call TRBJ1-6, with a possible D match to TRBD1 (5 bases). Per germline, CDR1 WSHSY and CDR2 SAAADI. V lost 0 bases and J 9 bases, leaving 12 bases between the germline ends. The CDR3 has 15 amino acids.